Following are 21 T cell receptor beta chains from one sample sequenced in a study of blood T cell repertoires in COVID-19. TCRdb keeps only in-frame clones here, not all; method: immunoSEQ multiplex PCR. The table includes tens of thousands of clones, about 80% detected once. The sequenced sample consisted of peripheral blood. The receptors come from a human donor in a cohort sampled during active COVID-19.

This chain connects TRBV6-1 to TRBJ2-7, with 7 bases aligning to TRBD1. After removal of 3 bases from V and 2 bases from J, the junction contained 4 bases not matched to a gene. The CDR3 length is 14 residues. Germline CDR1 is MNHNS and CDR2 is SASEGT. DNA for the CDR3: TGTGCCAGCAGTGAGGGACAGTTAACCTACGAGCAGTACTTC. It encodes CASSEGQLTYEQYF.

This chain uses TRBV5-1 with TRBJ2-7, with 8 bases aligning to TRBD1. Germline V gives CDR1 SGHRS, CDR2 YFSETQ. This CDR3 is built from 12 residues. J gave up 6 bases and V 5 bases, and 4 bases lay outside the gene matches. CDR3 sequence: CASSKQGGEQYF. As DNA, the CDR3 is TGCGCCAGCAGTAAACAGGGGGGCGAGCAGTACTTC.

This clone was found a few times. The CDR3, as DNA: TGTGCCAGCAGCCAGGGGAATAGCAATCAGCCCCAGCATTTT. It is translated as CASSQGNSNQPQHF. The chain joins TRBV9 to TRBJ1-5, with D tentatively TRBD1 (6 bases). The CDR3 loop spans 14 amino acids. The V and J ends lost 4 bases and 0 bases respectively, with 8 bases between them. The germline V gene encodes CDR1 SGDLS and CDR2 YYNGEE.

The V and J genes are TRBV2 and TRBJ1-1; TRBD1 matches at 7 bases. The length of the CDR3 is 16 residues. Per germline, CDR1 SNHLY and CDR2 FYNNEI. V lost 4 bases to trimming and J lost 0 bases; unmatched junction nucleotides: 8. The CDR3 DNA reads as TGTGCCAGCAGTGGGCGACAGGGCCCTCTGAACACTGAAGCTTTCTTT. It codes for CASSGRQGPLNTEAFF.

J is TRBJ2-1 and V is TRBV5-1, with 7 bases lining up with TRBD1. Germline assignment: CDR1 SGHRS and CDR2 YFSETQ. The CDR3 sequence is 14 residues long. The junction had 9 bases not matched to a gene; V was cut back by 4 bases and J by 8 bases. CDR3: CASSHQQQGDEQFF. The CDR3 DNA reads TGCGCCAGCAGCCACCAACAGCAGGGGGATGAGCAGTTCTTC.

This clone was detected only once. The chain is built from TRBV4-1 and TRBJ1-2; 8 bases line up with TRBD1. J was trimmed by 1 base and V by 0 bases; bases with no gene match: 10. Germline assignment: CDR1 MGHRA and CDR2 YSYEKL. The CDR3 extends over 18 amino acids. CDR3 DNA: TGCGCCAGCAGCCAAGAAAGGGCAGGGGGCGGCATTAACTATGGCTACACCTTC. This codes for CASSQERAGGGINYGYTF.

The chain employs TRBV10-3 and TRBJ2-3, with 9 bases fitting TRBD1. Trimming removed 7 bases from V and 0 bases from J; junction bases left unmatched: 5. Germline CDR1 is ENHRY and CDR2 is SYGVKD. The CDR3 sequence is 15 residues long. CDR3 loop: CAITPGQGSTDTQYF. CDR3 DNA: TGTGCCATCACCCCTGGACAGGGGAGCACAGATACGCAGTATTTT.

Details on this clone: A junction boundary mismatches the germline segment, possibly from a read error. The V and J genes are TRBV3-1 (or the pseudogene TRBV3-2) and TRBJ2-2, with 9 bases that match TRBD2. Germline CDR1 and CDR2: LGHDT and YNNKEL (reference sequence). The CDR3 consists of 15 residues. The CDR3 here is CAGSHSGGNTGELFF. CDR3 bases: TGTGCCGGCAGCCATAGCGGGGGAAACACCGGGGAGCTGTTTTTT.

The gene calls are TRBV11-2 and TRBJ2-7; 8 bases align to TRBD1. Per germline, CDR1 SGHAT and CDR2 FQNNGV. The V gene end was trimmed by 2 bases and the J gene end by 2 bases; junction bases not matched to a gene: 8. The CDR3 spans 16 residues. CDR3 in amino acids: CASSLTGQGVPYEQYF. The CDR3 region has the DNA TGTGCCAGCAGCTTAACTGGACAGGGTGTGCCCTACGAGCAGTACTTC.

The rearrangement uses TRBV10-3 and TRBJ2-1; the match to TRBD1 covers 10 bases. The CDR3 is 12 amino acids. Losses at the gene ends were 6 bases for V and 9 bases for J; bases not matched to a gene: 2. Per the germline V gene, CDR1 is ENHRY and CDR2 is SYGVKD. DNA of the CDR3: TGTGCCATCAGGACAGGGGGCCTTGAGCAGTTCTTC. Residues: CAIRTGGLEQFF.

The chain carries TRBV5-1 and TRBJ2-1; D is undetermined. The CDR3 consists of 13 residues. Germline CDR1 is SGHRS and CDR2 is YFSETQ. The V and J ends lost 2 bases and 8 bases respectively, with 11 bases between them. This chain's CDR3 is CASSFRLADEQFF. Here the CDR3 DNA reads TGCGCCAGCAGCTTTCGCCTGGCGGATGAGCAGTTCTTC.

V gene TRBV28 combines with J gene TRBJ1-2; weak D call: TRBD1 (6 bases). Germline values: CDR1 MDHEN, CDR2 SYDVKM. V lost 2 bases to trimming and J lost 1 base, with 14 bases between them. The CDR3 sequence is 16 residues long. In DNA form, the CDR3 reads TGTGCCAGCAGTTTAGCGGGGGCGGAGGGTAACTATGGCTACACCTTC. Its protein product is CASSLAGAEGNYGYTF.

As for this clone: Other DNA sequences in the same sample also yield this CDR3. The chain joins TRBV20-1 to TRBJ1-1; D call uncertain. The germline V and J ends were trimmed by 3 bases and 8 bases, with 7 bases remaining between them. There are 10 residues in the CDR3. Germline V gene sequence: CDR1 DFQATT, CDR2 SNEGSKA (reference sequence). The CDR3: CSARVGEAFF. CDR3 nucleotides: TGCAGTGCTAGGGTGGGCGAAGCTTTCTTT.

This chain links TRBV6-1 with TRBJ1-1, with TRBD1 matching over 11 bases. The junction had 7 bases not matched to a gene; V was cut back by 3 bases and J by 4 bases. The CDR3 spans 16 residues. Per germline, CDR1 MNHNS and CDR2 SASEGT. CDR3 sequence: CASSEGQGGLRTEAFF. CDR3 nucleotide sequence: TGTGCCAGCAGTGAGGGACAGGGGGGCCTACGCACTGAAGCTTTCTTT.

V and J are TRBV7-3 and TRBJ2-3, with 9 bases aligning to TRBD2. There are 16 residues in the CDR3. Trimming took 6 bases from V and 6 from J; bases not matched to a gene: 13. Germline CDR1 is SGHTA and CDR2 is FQGTGA. CDR3 sequence (DNA): TGTGCCAGCAGTCAAGCGGGACTAGCAGTTCGGGATACGCAGTATTTT. Amino acids: CASSQAGLAVRDTQYF.

This rearrangement joins TRBV7-2 to TRBJ2-2; 7 bases match TRBD2. Germline CDR1 reads SGHTA; CDR2 reads FQGNSA. This CDR3 contains 15 residues. Trimming at V came to 4 bases and at J to 4 bases, leaving 6 bases not matched to a gene. The CDR3 reads CASSSAAGVTGELFF. CDR3 bases: TGTGCCAGCAGCTCAGCCGCGGGGGTCACCGGGGAGCTGTTTTTT.

The J gene is TRBJ1-4, the V gene TRBV10-3, with 7 bases matching TRBD1. Germline lookup yields CDR1 ENHRY and CDR2 SYGVKD. With 2 bases clipped from V and 8 bases from J, the junction kept 14 bases outside the gene matches. CDR3 size: 17 residues. In DNA form, the CDR3 reads TGTGCCATCAGTGAGCCCTCTTTGGACAGGCGAAGGGAAAAACTGTTTTTT. It translates to CAISEPSLDRRREKLFF.

This chain connects TRBV10-3 to TRBJ2-7, with D perhaps TRBD1 (6 bases). The germline CDR1 and CDR2 sequences are ENHRY and SYGVKD. The CDR3 is made up of 13 amino acids. V was clipped by 0 bases and J by 4 bases, with 7 bases between them. The CDR3 is CAISESRGYEQYF. The CDR3 DNA reads TGTGCCATCAGTGAGTCCAGGGGTTACGAGCAGTACTTC.

The CDR3 here is CASSETGGQGEKLFF. For the CDR3, the DNA is TGTGCCAGCAGTGAAACAGGGGGACAGGGTGAAAAACTGTTTTTT. The genes are TRBV28 and TRBJ1-4, with 9 bases identical to TRBD1. The CDR3 loop spans 15 amino acids. The junction had 8 bases not matched to a gene; V was cut back by 5 bases and J by 7 bases. Germline V lookup: CDR1 MDHEN, CDR2 SYDVKM.

The V call is TRBV12-5, the J call TRBJ1-6, with D perhaps TRBD1 (6 bases). V was clipped by 3 bases and J by 10 bases, with 13 bases between them. Per the germline V gene, CDR1 is LGHNT and CDR2 is FRNRAP. The CDR3 consists of 14 residues. The DNA for the CDR3 is TGTGCTAGTGGTTTATCCACAGGGTACTCACCCCTCCACTTT. Translated, it gives CASGLSTGYSPLHF.

This chain connects TRBV28 to TRBJ1-1; TRBD1 matches at 9 bases. This CDR3 spans 14 amino acids. Germline CDR1 MDHEN, CDR2 SYDVKM. Germline trimming cut 2 bases from V and 4 bases from J; bases unmatched to any gene: 2. The CDR3 nucleotides read TGTGCCAGCAGTTTAGGGGACAGGGTCACTGAAGCTTTCTTT. It is translated as CASSLGDRVTEAFF.